The T cell receptor (beta chain) under discussion was sequenced for a study of blood T cell repertoires in COVID-19. Study in general: COVID-19 samples from acute and convalescent phases originated in the United States, Italy and Spain. The analysed material was cDNA or gDNA that came from T cells, B-cell-depleted T cells, or PBMCs.

Sequenced by immunoSEQ multiplex PCR; TCRdb stores in-frame clones only, minus some. Of 300,000 to 400,000 clones listed, over 75% are singletons. Grouping used clinical history reported by participants in a survey and questionnaire. The sequencing input was PBMCs or T cells enriched from blood (not recorded which). The receptor comes from a man younger than 45 who had recovered from COVID-19.

The CDR3 DNA sequence: TGTGCCTCCGGATCGGAGGTGCTAAAGACCCAGTACTTC. Its protein product is CASGSEVLKTQYF. The V gene is TRBV30, the J gene TRBJ2-5, with a possible D match to TRBD2 (5 bases). V shed 7 bases and J shed 6 bases, with 18 bases lying between them. Germline V gene sequence: CDR1 GTSNPN, CDR2 SVGIG (reference sequence). CDR3 length equals 13 residues. Full variable domain (missing parts from reference TRBV30 and TRBJ2-5): SQTIHQWPATLVQPVGSPLSLECTVEGTSNPNLYWYRQAAGRGLQLLFYSVGIGQISSEVPQNLSASRPQDRQFILSSKKLLLSDSGFYLCASGSEVLKTQYFGPGTRLLVL.